The sequence of this T cell receptor beta chain was determined in a study of T cell repertoires in aging, cancer and after chemotherapy. On the study more broadly: Pre- and post-chemotherapy samples were paired from glioblastoma patients treated with temozolomide-based therapy.

Study-wide points: In healthy donors, age-related TCR diversity loss mainly reflected lost richness. The repertoire data cannot show anything about immunological memory following chemotherapy. Median generation probability rose over the chemotherapy interval in each cancer cohort, suggesting rebound thymic output.

Amplification of TCR beta used genomic DNA extracted from peripheral blood. This clonotype was counted only a few times. The antigen remains undetermined. Rearranged V-D-J TRB sequences were amplified with a mixed TRB-A/B primer pool. TCRdb itself ran the multiplex PCR reads through MiXCR, one entry per CDR3 protein. The sample contains about 3,000 distinct CDR3 sequences, approximately 40% of which appear only once. The CDR3 totals 15 residues. V shed 5 bases, J shed 7 bases, and the junction held 5 bases outside the gene matches. Germline V gives CDR1 LNHDA, CDR2 SQIVND (reference sequence). The sequence was collected from a human donor with a solid tumor. V usage is TRBV19 and J usage is TRBJ2-2; 12 bases line up with TRBD1. The sample comprised blood. CDR3 nucleotide sequence: TGTGCCAGTAGTGGGACAGGGGGCTCGATCGGGGAGCTGTTTTTT. Its protein product is CASSGTGGSIGELFF.